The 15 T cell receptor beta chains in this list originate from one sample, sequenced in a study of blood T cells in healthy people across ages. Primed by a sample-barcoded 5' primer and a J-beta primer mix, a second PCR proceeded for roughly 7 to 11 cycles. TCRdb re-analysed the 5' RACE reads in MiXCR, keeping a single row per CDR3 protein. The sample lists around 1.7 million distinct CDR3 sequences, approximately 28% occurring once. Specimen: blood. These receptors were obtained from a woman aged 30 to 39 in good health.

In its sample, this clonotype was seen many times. In DNA, the CDR3 is TGTGCCAGCAGTTTATGGGGACAGAAAGAGACCCAGTACTTC. It is translated as CASSLWGQKETQYF. The chain couples TRBV27 to TRBJ2-5, with 7 bases fitting TRBD1. V was clipped by 1 base and J by 3 bases; unmatched bases: 2. This CDR3 is built from 14 residues. In germline, CDR1 is MNHEY, CDR2 SMNVEV (reference sequence).

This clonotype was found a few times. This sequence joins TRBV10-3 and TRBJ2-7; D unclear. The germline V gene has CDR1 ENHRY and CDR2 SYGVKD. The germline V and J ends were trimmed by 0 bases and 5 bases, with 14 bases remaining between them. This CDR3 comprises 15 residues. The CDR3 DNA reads TGTGCCATCAGTGAGTCTTGGGCAGACCCGGACGAGCAGTACTTC. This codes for CAISESWADPDEQYF.

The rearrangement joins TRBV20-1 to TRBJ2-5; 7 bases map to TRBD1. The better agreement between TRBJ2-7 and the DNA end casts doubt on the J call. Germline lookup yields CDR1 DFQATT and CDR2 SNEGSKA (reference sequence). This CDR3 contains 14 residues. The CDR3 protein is CSAPEQGINDEQYF. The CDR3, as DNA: TGCAGTGCTCCCGAACAGGGGATTAACGACGAGCAGTACTTC.

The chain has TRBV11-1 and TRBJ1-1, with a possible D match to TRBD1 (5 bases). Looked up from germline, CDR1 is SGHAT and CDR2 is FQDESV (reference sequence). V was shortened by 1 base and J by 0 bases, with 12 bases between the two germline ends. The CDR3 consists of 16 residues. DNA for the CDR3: TGTGCCAGCAGCTTAGTCTCTTCAGGGATGAACACTGAAGCTTTCTTT. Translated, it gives CASSLVSSGMNTEAFF.

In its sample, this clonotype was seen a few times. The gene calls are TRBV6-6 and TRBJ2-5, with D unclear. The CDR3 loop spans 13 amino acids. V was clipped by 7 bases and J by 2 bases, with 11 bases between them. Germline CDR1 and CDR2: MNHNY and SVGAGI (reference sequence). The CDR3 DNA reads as TGTGCCAGCAAACAAGCCCTTCAAGAGACCCAGTACTTC. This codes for CASKQALQETQYF.

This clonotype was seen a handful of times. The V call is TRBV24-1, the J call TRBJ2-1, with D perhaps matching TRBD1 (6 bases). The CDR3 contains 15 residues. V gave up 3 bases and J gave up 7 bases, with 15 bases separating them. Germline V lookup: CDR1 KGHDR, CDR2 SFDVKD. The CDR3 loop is CATSDRARGNNEQFF. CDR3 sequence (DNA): TGTGCCACCAGTGATAGGGCAAGGGGGAATAATGAGCAGTTCTTC.

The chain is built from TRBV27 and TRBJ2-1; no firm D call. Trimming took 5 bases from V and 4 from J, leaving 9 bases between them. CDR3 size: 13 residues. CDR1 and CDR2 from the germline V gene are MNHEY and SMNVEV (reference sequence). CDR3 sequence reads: CASSAKGYNEQFF. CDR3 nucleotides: TGTGCCAGCAGTGCTAAGGGTTACAATGAGCAGTTCTTC.

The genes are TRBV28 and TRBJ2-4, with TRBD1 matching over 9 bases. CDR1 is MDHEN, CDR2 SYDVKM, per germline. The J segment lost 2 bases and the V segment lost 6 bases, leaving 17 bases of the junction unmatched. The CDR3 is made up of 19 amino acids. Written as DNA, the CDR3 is TGTGCCAGCAGCTCTTGGGACAGGGAGGAGTGGAGAACCAAAAACATTCAGTACTTC. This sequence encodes CASSSWDREEWRTKNIQYF.

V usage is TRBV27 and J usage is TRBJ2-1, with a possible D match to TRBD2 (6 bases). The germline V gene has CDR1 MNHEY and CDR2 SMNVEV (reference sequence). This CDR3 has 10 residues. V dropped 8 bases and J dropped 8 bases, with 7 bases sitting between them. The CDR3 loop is CASGRHEQFF. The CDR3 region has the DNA TGTGCCAGCGGGAGGCATGAGCAGTTCTTC.

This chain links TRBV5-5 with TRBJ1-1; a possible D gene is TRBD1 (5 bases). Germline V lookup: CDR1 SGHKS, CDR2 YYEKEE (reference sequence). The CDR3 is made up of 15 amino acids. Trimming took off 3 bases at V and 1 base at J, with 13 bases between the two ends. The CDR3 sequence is CASSSPAGPNTEAFF. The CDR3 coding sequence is TGTGCCAGCAGCTCCCCGGCAGGGCCGAACACTGAAGCTTTCTTT.

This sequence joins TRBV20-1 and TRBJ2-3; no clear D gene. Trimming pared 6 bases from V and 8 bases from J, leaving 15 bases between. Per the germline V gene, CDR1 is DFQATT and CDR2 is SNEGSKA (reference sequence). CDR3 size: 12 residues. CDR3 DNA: TGCAGTGCCGAACTGGGCCCCGGTACGCAGTATTTT. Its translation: CSAELGPGTQYF.

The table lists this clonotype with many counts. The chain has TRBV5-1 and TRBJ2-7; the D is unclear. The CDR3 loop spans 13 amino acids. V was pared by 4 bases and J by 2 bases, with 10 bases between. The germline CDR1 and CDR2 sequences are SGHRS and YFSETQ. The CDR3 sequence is CASSQRPTYEQYF. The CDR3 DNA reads TGCGCCAGCAGCCAGAGGCCTACCTACGAGCAGTACTTC.

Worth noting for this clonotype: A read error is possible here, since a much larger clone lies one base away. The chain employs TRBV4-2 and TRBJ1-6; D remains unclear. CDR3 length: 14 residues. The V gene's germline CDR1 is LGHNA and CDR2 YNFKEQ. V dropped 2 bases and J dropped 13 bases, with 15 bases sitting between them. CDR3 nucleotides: TGTGCCAGCAGCCAAAGCAGGACGCGGCTCCCCCTCCACTTT. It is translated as CASSQSRTRLPLHF.

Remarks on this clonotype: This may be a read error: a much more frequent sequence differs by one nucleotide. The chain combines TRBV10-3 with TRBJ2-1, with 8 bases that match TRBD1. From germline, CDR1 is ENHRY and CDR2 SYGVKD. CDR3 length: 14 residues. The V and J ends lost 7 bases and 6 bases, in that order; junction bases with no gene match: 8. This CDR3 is CAIKGTGAGNEQFF. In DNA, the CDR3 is TGTGCCATCAAGGGGACAGGAGCGGGCAATGAGCAGTTCTTC.

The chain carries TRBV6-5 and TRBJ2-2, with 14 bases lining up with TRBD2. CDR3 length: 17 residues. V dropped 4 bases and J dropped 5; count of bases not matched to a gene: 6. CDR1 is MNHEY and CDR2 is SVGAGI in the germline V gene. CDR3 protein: CASSSTSGGARTGELFF. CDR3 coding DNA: TGTGCCAGCAGTTCGACTAGCGGGGGGGCGCGGACCGGGGAGCTGTTTTTT.